Following are 16 T cell receptor beta chains from one sample sequenced in a study of blood T cell repertoires in COVID-19. Method: immunoSEQ multiplex PCR; TCRdb's copy keeps in-frame clones and lacks some. The table lists some 200,000 clones, approximately 80% of them singletons. Sample: peripheral blood. These receptors originate from a woman in her thirties or forties who had recovered from COVID-19.

The chain combines TRBV7-9 with TRBJ1-5; no clear D gene. V was trimmed by 2 bases and J by 4 bases, leaving 6 bases between them. The V gene's germline CDR1 is SEHNR and CDR2 FQNEAQ (reference sequence). The CDR3 consists of 13 residues. The DNA of the CDR3 is TGTGCCAGCAGCTTATTCGGTAATCAGCCCCAGCATTTT. Its translation is CASSLFGNQPQHF.

The chain uses TRBV7-8 and TRBJ2-1; 11 nucleotides line up with TRBD2. The CDR3 covers 15 residues. V shed 3 bases and J 8 bases; nucleotides not matched to a gene: 6. Germline CDR1 is SGHVS and CDR2 is FQNEAQ. This CDR3 is CASSLWASGGHEQFF. The CDR3 coding sequence is TGTGCCAGCAGCTTGTGGGCTAGCGGGGGGCATGAGCAGTTCTTC.

The V and J genes are TRBV18 and TRBJ2-5; a possible D gene is TRBD1 (7 bases). The germline gives CDR1 KGHSH, CDR2 LQKENI. Trimming removed 5 bases at V and 2 bases at J, with 15 bases between. There are 15 residues in the CDR3. The CDR3 protein is CASSTGDSHQETQYF. The DNA of the CDR3 is TGTGCCAGCTCAACGGGGGACAGCCATCAAGAGACCCAGTACTTC. Together with reference TRBV18 and TRBJ2-5, the CDR3 gives the full variable domain: NAGVMQNPRHLVRRRGQEARLRCSPMKGHSHVYWYRQLPEEGLKFMVYLQKENIIDESGMPKERFSAEFPKEGPSILRIQQVVRGDSAAYFCASSTGDSHQETQYFGPGTRLLVL.

Comment on this clone: A read error may account for a junction end that differs from germline. As DNA, the CDR3 is TGTGCCACCAGTGACCCCATCCCCTTTTACCGGGGAGCTGTTTTT. Translation: CATSDPIPFYRGAVF. The chain is built from TRBV24-1 and TRBJ2-2; D might be TRBD2 (5 bases). Per the germline V gene, CDR1 is KGHDR and CDR2 is SFDVKD. The length of the CDR3 is 15 residues.

The chain links TRBV7-9 to TRBJ2-1, with D perhaps matching TRBD2 (5 bases). The V and J ends lost 1 base and 9 bases respectively, with 13 bases between them. CDR1 is SEHNR, CDR2 FQNEAQ, per germline (reference sequence). This CDR3 is built from 14 residues. The CDR3 DNA follows: TGTGCCAGCAGCTTAGATGCATACGCGGGTGAGCAGTTCTTC. This translates into CASSLDAYAGEQFF.

This clone was counted between two and nine times. The V call is TRBV6-2 or TRBV6-3, the J call TRBJ1-2; the D gene is possibly TRBD1 (5 bases). Trimming left V 2 bases short and J 4 bases short, with 14 bases between. The CDR3 totals 15 residues. Germline CDR1 reads MNHEY; CDR2 reads SVGEGT. The CDR3 DNA follows: TGTGCCAGCAGTTACCCCGACAGACTTCTCTATGGCTACACCTTC. Encoded protein: CASSYPDRLLYGYTF.

The chain carries TRBV7-2 and TRBJ2-1; weak D call: TRBD1 (5 bases). The CDR3 has 14 residues. V lost 0 bases and J 5 bases, leaving 8 bases between the germline ends. Germline CDR1 is SGHTA and CDR2 is FQGNSA. CDR3 amino acids: CASSLAQGDNEQFF. CDR3 nucleotide sequence: TGTGCCAGCAGCTTAGCGCAAGGGGACAATGAGCAGTTCTTC.

The V call is TRBV6-1, the J call TRBJ2-3; D uncertain. The CDR3 is 18 residues long. Germline V gene sequence: CDR1 MNHNS, CDR2 SASEGT. Trimming removed 2 bases from V and 0 bases from J, with 18 bases in between. CDR3 region: CASSEPALGATSTDTQYF. Written as DNA, the CDR3 is TGTGCCAGCAGTGAACCTGCTCTCGGAGCAACTAGCACAGATACGCAGTATTTT.

The chain recombines TRBV6-5 with TRBJ1-1; TRBD1 matches 10 bases. Germline V lookup: CDR1 MNHEY, CDR2 SVGAGI. V shed 11 bases, J shed 4 bases, and the junction held 4 bases outside the gene matches. CDR3 length: 12 residues. Here the CDR3 reads CAAGTGVTEAFF. Here the CDR3 DNA reads TGTGCCGCCGGGACAGGGGTCACTGAAGCTTTCTTT.

The chain couples TRBV6-2 or TRBV6-3 to TRBJ2-5, with D tentatively TRBD1 (7 bases). The germline gives CDR1 MNHEY, CDR2 SVGEGT. V was pared by 0 bases and J by 5 bases, with 16 bases between. CDR3 length: 16 amino acids. In nucleotides, the CDR3 is TGTGCCAGCAGTTACTCGGGAGCAGGGGGGATGGAGACCCAGTACTTC. Translation: CASSYSGAGGMETQYF.

The rearrangement uses TRBV5-1 and TRBJ1-2, with D possibly matching TRBD1 (6 bases). Germline V gene lookup returns CDR1 SGHRS and CDR2 YFSETQ. The CDR3 spans 13 residues. Trimming pared 0 bases from V and 3 bases from J, leaving 6 bases between. The CDR3 DNA reads as TGCGCCAGCAGCTTGGGACAGGACTATGGCTACACCTTC. Translating gives CASSLGQDYGYTF.

The CDR3 here is CASSLDQGASGNTIYF. Here the CDR3 DNA reads TGCGCCAGCAGCTTGGATCAGGGGGCATCTGGAAACACCATATATTTT. V is TRBV5-1 and J is TRBJ1-3, with 8 positions matching TRBD1. Germline V gives CDR1 SGHRS, CDR2 YFSETQ. V lost 0 bases to trimming and J lost 1 base; unmatched junction nucleotides: 3. There are 16 residues in the CDR3.

In this sample, this clone turned up once. The V call is TRBV4-3, the J call TRBJ1-3; D ambiguous. The germline V and J ends were trimmed by 0 bases and 0 bases, with 15 bases remaining between them. Germline-derived CDR1 and CDR2 are LGHNA and YSLEER. This CDR3 is built from 18 residues. The CDR3 region has the DNA TGCGCCAGCAGCCAAGATGCTATGCCGCGAAGCTCTGGAAACACCATATATTTT. Its translation is CASSQDAMPRSSGNTIYF.

The chain links TRBV5-6 to TRBJ2-3; D gene ambiguous. Deletions cut 4 bases from V and 4 bases from J, with 10 bases between. This CDR3 contains 13 residues. Germline V gene data show CDR1 as SGHDT and CDR2 as YYEEEE. CDR3 coding DNA: TGTGCCAGCAGCCCGTGGGCAGCAGATACGCAGTATTTT. It is translated as CASSPWAADTQYF.

V and J are TRBV18 and TRBJ2-5, with D unresolved. Trimming cost V 1 base and J 5 bases, with 8 bases left between them. This CDR3 has 13 amino acids. Germline CDR1 reads KGHSH; CDR2 reads LQKENI. This CDR3 reads CASSPLGLETQYF. As DNA, the CDR3 is TGTGCCAGCTCACCACTGGGCCTCGAGACCCAGTACTTC.

This chain uses TRBV5-5 with TRBJ1-1; the D is unclear. Between the trimmed V and J ends, which lost 0 bases and 0 bases, there was a span of 9 bases. The CDR3 has 15 amino acids. Looked up from germline, CDR1 is SGHKS and CDR2 is YYEKEE (reference sequence). CDR3 amino acids: CASSLVAQMNTEAFF. CDR3 coding DNA: TGTGCCAGCAGCTTGGTGGCTCAAATGAACACTGAAGCTTTCTTT.